The next 2 T cell receptor beta chains were all read from a single sample in a study of T cells after yellow fever vaccination. TCRdb used MiXCR to reprocess the 5' RACE reads, holding one entry per CDR3 protein. Among 300,000 or so distinct CDR3 sequences listed, over 10% were seen once. The material was CD4+ T cells sorted from PBMCs, obtained 45 days after the yellow fever booster vaccination. The source of these receptors is a man aged 25-45 years who received the YFV17D yellow fever vaccine.

The J gene is TRBJ2-1, the V gene TRBV11-2; TRBD1 or TRBD2 may be the D gene (7 bases each). V gave up 1 base and J gave up 1 base, with 17 bases separating them. Looked up from germline, CDR1 is SGHAT and CDR2 is FQNNGV. This CDR3 is 18 amino acids long. CDR3 sequence reads: CASSLGEGWTGSYNEQFF. The CDR3, as DNA: TGTGCCAGCAGCTTAGGGGAGGGGTGGACAGGTTCCTACAATGAGCAGTTCTTC.

The CDR3 here is CASIVGANEKLFF. CDR3 in DNA: TGTGCCAGCATAGTGGGGGCTAATGAAAAACTGTTTTTT. This rearrangement joins TRBV12-3 or TRBV12-4 to TRBJ1-4; TRBD1 might be the D (5 bases). V was cut by 7 bases and J by 3 bases, with 9 bases left in between. The CDR3 spans 13 residues.